These 10 T cell receptor beta chains were sequenced from one sample in a study of immune evolution from preneoplasia to lung adenocarcinoma. TCRdb's table, derived via immunoSEQ multiplex PCR, lists solely in-frame clones and lacks some. The sample contains several thousand clones, roughly 76% of which appear only once. Sequenced: FFPE minimally invasive lung adenocarcinoma tissue. The receptor set was obtained from a person in their sixties or seventies with lung adenocarcinoma.

J is TRBJ2-5 and V is TRBV4-1, with D possibly being TRBD1 (6 bases). Germline-derived CDR1 and CDR2 are MGHRA and YSYEKL. The CDR3 runs 16 residues. V lost 3 bases and J lost 2, with 16 bases in between. The CDR3: CASSQNHLTGQETQYF. As DNA, the CDR3 is TGCGCCAGCAGCCAGAATCATTTGACAGGTCAAGAGACCCAGTACTTC.

V and J are TRBV2 and TRBJ2-7; no clear D gene. The V and J ends lost 10 bases and 0 bases respectively, with 13 bases between them. This CDR3 is built from 13 residues. The germline gives CDR1 SNHLY, CDR2 FYNNEI. The CDR3 bases are TGTGCCATACCCAGGACGGACTCCTACGAGCAGTACTTC. It codes for CAIPRTDSYEQYF.

The sample holds a few counts of this clone. J is TRBJ2-2 and V is TRBV4-3; 12 bases match TRBD2. CDR3 length equals 17 residues. With 4 bases clipped from V and 0 bases from J, the junction kept 3 bases outside the gene matches. CDR1 LGHNA and CDR2 YSLEER come from the germline V gene. CDR3 sequence (DNA): TGCGCCAGCAGCCGTACTAGCGGGGGGACGAACACCGGGGAGCTGTTTTTT. It encodes CASSRTSGGTNTGELFF.

The chain combines TRBV7-6 with TRBJ2-7, with a tentative D call TRBD1 (6 bases). V gave up 0 bases and J gave up 0 bases, with 18 bases separating them. This CDR3 spans 18 amino acids. Germline V gene sequence: CDR1 SGHVS, CDR2 FNYEAQ. CDR3 sequence: CASSLASGQPSYSYEQYF. The CDR3 DNA is TGTGCCAGCAGCTTAGCGAGCGGACAGCCCTCCTACTCCTACGAGCAGTACTTC.

This chain connects TRBV13 to TRBJ1-1; unclear D gene. V lost 2 bases, J lost 5 bases, and 6 bases lay in between. The germline gives CDR1 PRHDT, CDR2 FYEKMQ (reference sequence). The CDR3 consists of 12 residues. The CDR3 nucleotides are TGTGCCAGCAGCTTATCCGGAACTGAAGCTTTCTTT. Its translation is CASSLSGTEAFF.

The chain recombines TRBV7-9 with TRBJ1-2, with D unresolved. Per the germline V gene, CDR1 is SEHNR and CDR2 is FQNEAQ (reference sequence). The ends were cut back, 5 bases at V and 0 bases at J, with 10 bases in the middle. The CDR3 has 14 residues. The DNA of the CDR3 is TGTGCCAGCAGCCATCAAGGCGCTAACTATGGCTACACCTTC. It is translated as CASSHQGANYGYTF.

The rearrangement joins TRBV9 to TRBJ2-3; a weak D match, TRBD1 (6 bases). The CDR3 loop spans 13 amino acids. Germline CDR1 SGDLS, CDR2 YYNGEE. Trimming took off 0 bases at V and 5 bases at J, with 7 bases between the two ends. In DNA form, the CDR3 reads TGTGCCAGCAGCGTAGAGGGGGAAGATACGCAGTATTTT. It codes for CASSVEGEDTQYF. The variable domain in full, completed from reference TRBV9 and TRBJ2-3, reads DSGVTQTPKHLITATGQRVTLRCSPRSGDLSVYWYQQSLDQGLQFLIQYYNGEERAKGNILERFSAQQFPDLHSELNLSSLELGDSALYFCASSVEGEDTQYFGPGTRLTVL.

This chain connects TRBV2 to TRBJ2-3; 7 bases fit TRBD1. V lost 0 bases, J lost 3 bases, and 9 bases stayed unmatched. This CDR3 has 17 residues. Germline-derived CDR1 and CDR2 are SNHLY and FYNNEI. The CDR3 region has the DNA TGTGCCAGCAGTGAAGCGCTTCAACAGGGGTATACAGATACGCAGTATTTT. Its translation: CASSEALQQGYTDTQYF.

This clone was seen a few times. The gene calls are TRBV6-1 and TRBJ1-1, with TRBD1 as a possible D gene (6 bases). In germline, CDR1 is MNHNS, CDR2 SASEGT. This CDR3 is 13 amino acids long. V lost 5 bases, J lost 8 bases, and 15 bases lay in between. The CDR3 bases are TGTGCCAGCAGTAAAGAGCAGACAGGAGAAGCTTTCTTT. Its translation is CASSKEQTGEAFF.

The chain has TRBV5-6 and TRBJ2-7; D perhaps matches TRBD2 (5 bases). V lost 4 bases, J lost 12 bases, and 11 bases lay in between. This CDR3 region has 10 residues. CDR1 SGHDT and CDR2 YYEEEE come from the germline V gene. The CDR3 loop is CASSVSGRYF. DNA for the CDR3: TGTGCCAGCAGCGTCAGCGGTCGGTACTTC.